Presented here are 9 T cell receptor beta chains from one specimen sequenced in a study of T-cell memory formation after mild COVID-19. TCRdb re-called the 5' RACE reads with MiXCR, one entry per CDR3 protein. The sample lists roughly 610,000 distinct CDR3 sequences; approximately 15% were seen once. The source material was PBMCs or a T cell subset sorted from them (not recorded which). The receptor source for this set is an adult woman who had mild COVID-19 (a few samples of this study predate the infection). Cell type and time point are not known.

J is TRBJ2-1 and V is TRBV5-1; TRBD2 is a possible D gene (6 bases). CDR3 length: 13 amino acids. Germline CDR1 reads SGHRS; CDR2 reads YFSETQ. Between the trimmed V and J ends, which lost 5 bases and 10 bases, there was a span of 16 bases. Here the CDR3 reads CASSILRGSEQFF. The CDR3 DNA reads TGCGCCAGCAGTATTCTTCGGGGGAGCGAGCAGTTCTTC.

CDR3 nucleotides: TGTGCCAGCAGCGTAGCCTTTGCCCCCTACGAGCAGTACTTC. Translated: CASSVAFAPYEQYF. V is TRBV9 and J is TRBJ2-7; D gene ambiguous. V lost 0 bases to trimming and J lost 2 bases, with 9 bases between them. The CDR3 spans 14 residues. CDR1 and CDR2 from the germline V gene are SGDLS and YYNGEE.

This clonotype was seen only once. This chain's CDR3 is CASSHTENYEQYF. CDR3 DNA sequence: TGCGCCAGCAGCCACACCGAAAACTACGAGCAGTACTTC. This chain links TRBV4-1 with TRBJ2-7; unclear D gene. The CDR3 is 13 residues long. The V and J ends lost 3 bases and 3 bases respectively, with 9 bases between them. CDR1 MGHRA and CDR2 YSYEKL come from the germline V gene.

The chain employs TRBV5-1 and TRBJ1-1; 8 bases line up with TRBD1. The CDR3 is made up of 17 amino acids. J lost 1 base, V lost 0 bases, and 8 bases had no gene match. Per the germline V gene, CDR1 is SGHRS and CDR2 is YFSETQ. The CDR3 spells CASSLAPGQVTNTEAFF. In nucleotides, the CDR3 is TGCGCCAGCAGCTTGGCTCCGGGACAGGTGACGAACACTGAAGCTTTCTTT. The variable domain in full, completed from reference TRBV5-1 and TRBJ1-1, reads KAGVTQTPRYLIKTRGQQVTLSCSPISGHRSVSWYQQTPGQGLQFLFEYFSETQRNKGNFPGRFSGRQFSNSRSEMNVSTLELGDSALYLCASSLAPGQVTNTEAFFGQGTRLTVV.

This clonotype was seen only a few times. CDR3 sequence: CASRDSGPYEQYF. The CDR3 DNA reads as TGTGCCAGCAGAGATAGCGGTCCCTACGAGCAGTACTTC. V usage is TRBV6-5 and J usage is TRBJ2-7; possibly TRBD2 for D (6 bases). The CDR3 extends over 13 amino acids. Germline V gene lookup returns CDR1 MNHEY and CDR2 SVGAGI. V lost 6 bases to trimming and J lost 2 bases, with 11 bases between them.

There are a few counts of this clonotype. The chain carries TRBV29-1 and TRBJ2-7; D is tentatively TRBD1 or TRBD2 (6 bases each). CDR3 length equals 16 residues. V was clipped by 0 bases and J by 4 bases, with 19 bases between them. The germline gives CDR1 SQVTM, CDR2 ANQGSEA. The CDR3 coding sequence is TGCAGCGTTGAAGATCGTCAGGGGCTCGGGAGTTACGAGCAGTACTTC. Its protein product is CSVEDRQGLGSYEQYF.

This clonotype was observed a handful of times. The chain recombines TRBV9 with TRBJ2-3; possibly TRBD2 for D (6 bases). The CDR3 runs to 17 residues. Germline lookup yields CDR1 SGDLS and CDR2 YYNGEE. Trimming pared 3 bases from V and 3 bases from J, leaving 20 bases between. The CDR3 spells CASSASPTRPDTDTQYF. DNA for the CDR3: TGTGCCAGCAGCGCCAGCCCGACTAGGCCTGATACAGATACGCAGTATTTT.

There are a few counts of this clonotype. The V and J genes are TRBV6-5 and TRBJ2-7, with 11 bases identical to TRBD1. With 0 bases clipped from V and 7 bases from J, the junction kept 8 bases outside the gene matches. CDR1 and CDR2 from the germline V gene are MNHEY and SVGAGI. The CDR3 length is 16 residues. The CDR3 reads CASSYSGQGVGTEQYF. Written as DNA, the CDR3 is TGTGCCAGCAGTTACTCGGGACAGGGGGTAGGTACGGAGCAGTACTTC.

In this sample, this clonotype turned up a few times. CDR3 residues: CASSPREGPTYEQYF. DNA for the CDR3: TGTGCCAGCAGTCCTCGGGAGGGCCCCACATACGAGCAGTACTTC. V usage is TRBV6-6 and J usage is TRBJ2-7; 8 bases agree with TRBD2. The CDR3 totals 15 residues. CDR1 MNHNY and CDR2 SVGAGI come from the germline V gene (reference sequence). J was trimmed by 4 bases and V by 5 bases; bases with no gene match: 10.